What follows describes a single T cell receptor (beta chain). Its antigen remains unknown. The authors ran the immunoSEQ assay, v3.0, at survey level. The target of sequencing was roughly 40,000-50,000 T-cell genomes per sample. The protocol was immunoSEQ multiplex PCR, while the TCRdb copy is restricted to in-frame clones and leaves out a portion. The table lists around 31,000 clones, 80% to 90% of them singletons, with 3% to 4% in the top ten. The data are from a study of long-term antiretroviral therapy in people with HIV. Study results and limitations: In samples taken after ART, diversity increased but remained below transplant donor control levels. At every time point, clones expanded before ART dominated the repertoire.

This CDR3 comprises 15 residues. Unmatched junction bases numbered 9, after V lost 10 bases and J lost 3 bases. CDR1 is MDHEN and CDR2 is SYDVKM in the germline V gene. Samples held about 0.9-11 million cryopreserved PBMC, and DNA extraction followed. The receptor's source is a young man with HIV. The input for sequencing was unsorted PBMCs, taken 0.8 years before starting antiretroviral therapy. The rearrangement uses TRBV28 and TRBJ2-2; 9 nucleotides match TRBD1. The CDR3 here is CAISGTGRHTGELFF. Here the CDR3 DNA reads TGTGCCATAAGCGGGACAGGGAGACACACCGGGGAGCTGTTTTTT. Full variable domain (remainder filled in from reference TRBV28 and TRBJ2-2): DVKVTQSSRYLVKRTGEKVFLECVQDMDHENMFWYRQDPGLGLRLIYFSYDVKMKEKGDIPEGYSVSREKKERFSLILESASTNQTSMYLCAISGTGRHTGELFFGEGSRLTVL.